The sequence of this T cell receptor (beta chain) was determined in a study of vaccination effects on CD4 cells after COVID-19. This CDR3 has 14 amino acids. The germline V gene has CDR1 MNHEY and CDR2 SVGAGI. V was pared by 6 bases and J by 6 bases, with 6 bases of the junction left unmatched. TCRdb's table, derived via immunoSEQ multiplex PCR, lists solely in-frame clones and lacks some. Of under 85,000 clones listed, around 76% were seen once; the top ten hold more than 1.5%. Viral peptide pool expansion of antigen-specific CD4+ T cells preceded sequencing in the ViraFEST assay. When less than 13 days of culture had elapsed, CD4+ T cells were isolated. Wells of a few million PBMC each were grown with about 9.8 IU/ml IL-2 and approximately 9.5 ug/ml peptides. As regards this clone: Its matching antigen is unknown.

The TCR originated in a human donor who received a COVID-19 vaccine. The chain carries TRBV6-5 and TRBJ1-2; 11 bases align to TRBD1. Sequencing was performed on CD4+ T cells from PBMCs cultured with HCoV-229E spike peptides, taken before COVID-19 vaccination. CDR3 nucleotide sequence: TGTGCCAGCAGAAGGACAGGGGGCAGTGATGGCTACACCTTC. Encoded protein: CASRRTGGSDGYTF.